This is a list of T cell receptor beta chains from one sample in a study of blood T cell repertoires in COVID-19. Measured with immunoSEQ multiplex PCR; TCRdb has only the in-frame clones, and not every one. This sample has roughly 270,000 clones, with approximately 81% found just once. Material for sequencing was PBMCs or T cells enriched from blood (not recorded which). Receptors originate from a woman aged 50 to 60 who had recovered from COVID-19. CDR3s include the opening cysteine and the closing phenylalanine or tryptophan. Each record gives: clone size, D gene, J gene, V gene, CDR3 DNA, CDR3 protein. The D gene is left open where the match is weak. Expanded clones are given a class, and other clones once, few, many or no size at all.

>NA|TRBD2|TRBJ2-7|TRBV5-6
TGTGCCAGCGCGAAACCGGGACTAGCGGGAGTAAGGTCCTACGAGCAGTACTTC
CASAKPGLAGVRSYEQYF
>few|NA|TRBJ1-5|TRBV30
TGTGCCTGGAGTGGGCAGGAACATAGCAATCAGCCCCAGCATTTT
CAWSGQEHSNQPQHF
>once|NA|TRBJ1-2|TRBV28
TGTGCCAGCAGGACTCCCCCTAACTATGGCTACACCTTC
CASRTPPNYGYTF
>NA|NA|TRBJ1-5|TRBV5-4
TGTGCCAGCAGCTTGGACAGTAAGGAGCCCCAGCATTTT
CASSLDSKEPQHF
>NA|NA|TRBJ2-3|TRBV6-2/TRBV6-3
TGTGCCAGCAGTTACCTCGGTTTAGATACGCAGTATTTT
CASSYLGLDTQYF
>NA|NA|TRBJ2-7|TRBV30
TGTGCCTGGAGTGAGGACAGTACCTACGAGCAGTACTTC
CAWSEDSTYEQYF
>NA|TRBD1|TRBJ2-4|TRBV5-6
TGTGCCAGCAGCCCTTGGACAGGGAAAAACATTCAGTACTTC
CASSPWTGKNIQYF
>NA|TRBD1|TRBJ2-7|TRBV27
TGTGCCAGCAGTTTTCTAAGGACAGGGGATTACGAGCAGTACTTC
CASSFLRTGDYEQYF
>NA|TRBD2|TRBJ2-3|TRBV10-2
TGCGCCAGCACAAATCTAGCGGGGGGGCATGGAGATACGCAGTATTTT
CASTNLAGGHGDTQYF
>NA|NA|TRBJ2-3|TRBV29-1
TGCAGCGTAAGGCAAGGGGGTACAGATACGCAGTATTTT
CSVRQGGTDTQYF
>NA|NA|TRBJ1-5|TRBV2
TGTGCCAGCAGGGACATAGGCAATCAGCCCCAGCATTTT
CASRDIGNQPQHF
>NA|TRBD1|TRBJ1-2|TRBV4-1
TGCGCCAGCAGCCAACCTCCTGACAGGGGGCGACATGGCTACACCTTC
CASSQPPDRGRHGYTF
>NA|NA|TRBJ1-5|TRBV19
TGTGCCAGTAACCTTGGACAAAGCAATCAGCCCCAGCATTTT
CASNLGQSNQPQHF
>NA|TRBD1|TRBJ2-2|TRBV13
TGTGCCAGCAGCTTTGACAGGGTCACCGGGGAGCTGTTTTTT
CASSFDRVTGELFF
>few|TRBD1|TRBJ2-6|TRBV30
TGTGCCGGACAGGGCACCGGGGCCAACGTCCTGACTTTC
CAGQGTGANVLTF